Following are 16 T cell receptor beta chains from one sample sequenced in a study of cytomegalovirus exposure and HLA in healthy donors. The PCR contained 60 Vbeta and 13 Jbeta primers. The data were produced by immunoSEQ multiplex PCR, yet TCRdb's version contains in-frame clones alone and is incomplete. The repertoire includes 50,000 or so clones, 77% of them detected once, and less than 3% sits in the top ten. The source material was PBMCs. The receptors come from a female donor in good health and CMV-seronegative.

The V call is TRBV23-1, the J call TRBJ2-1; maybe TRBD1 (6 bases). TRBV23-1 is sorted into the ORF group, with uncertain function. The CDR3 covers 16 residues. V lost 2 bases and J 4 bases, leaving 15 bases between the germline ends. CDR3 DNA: TGCGCCAGCAGTCAAACCAGCAGGGGTCAATACAATGAGCAGTTCTTC. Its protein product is CASSQTSRGQYNEQFF.

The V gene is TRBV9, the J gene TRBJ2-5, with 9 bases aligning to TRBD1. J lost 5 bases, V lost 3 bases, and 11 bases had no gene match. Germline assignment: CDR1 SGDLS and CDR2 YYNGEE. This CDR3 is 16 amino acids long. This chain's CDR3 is CASSARFGTGSETQYF. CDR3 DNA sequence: TGTGCCAGCAGCGCCCGGTTTGGGACAGGGTCGGAGACCCAGTACTTC. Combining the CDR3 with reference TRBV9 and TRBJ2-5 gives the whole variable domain DSGVTQTPKHLITATGQRVTLRCSPRSGDLSVYWYQQSLDQGLQFLIQYYNGEERAKGNILERFSAQQFPDLHSELNLSSLELGDSALYFCASSARFGTGSETQYFGPGTRLLVL.

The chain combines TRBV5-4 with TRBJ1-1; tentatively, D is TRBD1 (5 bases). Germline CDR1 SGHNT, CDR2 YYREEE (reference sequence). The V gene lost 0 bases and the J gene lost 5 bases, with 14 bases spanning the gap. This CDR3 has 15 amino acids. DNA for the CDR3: TGTGCCAGCAGCTTGGGGGGTGGGGCTGGGACTGAAGCTTTCTTT. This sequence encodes CASSLGGGAGTEAFF.

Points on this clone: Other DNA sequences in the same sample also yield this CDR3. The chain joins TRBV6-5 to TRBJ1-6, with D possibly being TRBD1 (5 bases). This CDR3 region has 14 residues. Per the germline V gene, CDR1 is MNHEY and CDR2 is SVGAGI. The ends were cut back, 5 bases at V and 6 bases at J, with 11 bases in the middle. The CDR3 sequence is CASSPNGGNSPLHF. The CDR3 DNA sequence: TGTGCCAGCAGTCCGAACGGGGGTAATTCACCCCTCCACTTT.

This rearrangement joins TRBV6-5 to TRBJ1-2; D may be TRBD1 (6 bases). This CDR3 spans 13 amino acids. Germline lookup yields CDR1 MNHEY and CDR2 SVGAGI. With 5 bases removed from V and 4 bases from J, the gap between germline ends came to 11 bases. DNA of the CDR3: TGTGCCAGCAGTCGGGAGGACAGCTATGGCTACACCTTC. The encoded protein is CASSREDSYGYTF.

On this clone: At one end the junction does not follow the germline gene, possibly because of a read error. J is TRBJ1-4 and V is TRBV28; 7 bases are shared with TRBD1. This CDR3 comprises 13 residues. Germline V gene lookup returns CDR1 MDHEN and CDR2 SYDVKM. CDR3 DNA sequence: TGTGCCAGCAGTGTATGGACAGGTGAAAAACTGTTTTTT. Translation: CASSVWTGEKLFF.

Here the CDR3 DNA reads TGCGCCAGCAGAAGGGGGGGCTCGGCAACTAATGAAAAACTGTTTTTT. Translation gives CASRRGGSATNEKLFF. This chain uses TRBV10-2 with TRBJ1-4; D perhaps matches TRBD1 (6 bases). This CDR3 region has 16 residues. The V and J ends lost 6 bases and 0 bases respectively, with 14 bases between them. CDR1 is WSHSY, CDR2 SAAADI, per germline.

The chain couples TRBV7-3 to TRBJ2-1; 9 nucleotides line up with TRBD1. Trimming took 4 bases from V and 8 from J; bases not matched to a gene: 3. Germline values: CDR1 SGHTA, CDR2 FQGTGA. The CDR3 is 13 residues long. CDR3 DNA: TGTGCCAGCAGCTCAGACAGGGGGTATGAGCAGTTCTTC. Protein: CASSSDRGYEQFF.

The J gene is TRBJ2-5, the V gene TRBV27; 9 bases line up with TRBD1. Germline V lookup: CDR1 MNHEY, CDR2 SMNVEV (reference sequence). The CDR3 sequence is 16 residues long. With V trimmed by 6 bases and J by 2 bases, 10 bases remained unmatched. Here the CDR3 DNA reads TGTGCCAGCAGACCCATCCGGGACAGGGTACAAGAGACCCAGTACTTC. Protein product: CASRPIRDRVQETQYF.

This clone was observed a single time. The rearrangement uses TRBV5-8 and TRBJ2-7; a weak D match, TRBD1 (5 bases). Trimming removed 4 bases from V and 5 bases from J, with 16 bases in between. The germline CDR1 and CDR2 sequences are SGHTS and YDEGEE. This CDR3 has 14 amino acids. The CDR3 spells CASSPYHRSDEQYF. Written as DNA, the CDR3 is TGTGCCAGCAGCCCGTACCACAGGTCCGACGAGCAGTACTTC. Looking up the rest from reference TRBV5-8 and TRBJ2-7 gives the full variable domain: EAGVTQSPTHLIKTRGQQATLRCSPISGHTSVYWYQQALGLGLQFLLWYDEGEERNRGNFPPRFSGRQFPNYSSELNVNALELEDSALYLCASSPYHRSDEQYFGPGTRLTVT.

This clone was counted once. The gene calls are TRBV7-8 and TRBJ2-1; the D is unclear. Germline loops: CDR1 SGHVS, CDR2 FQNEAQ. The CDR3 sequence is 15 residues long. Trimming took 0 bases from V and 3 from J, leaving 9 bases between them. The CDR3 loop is CASSLALTGYNEQFF. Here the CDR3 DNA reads TGTGCCAGCAGCTTAGCACTTACCGGCTACAATGAGCAGTTCTTC.

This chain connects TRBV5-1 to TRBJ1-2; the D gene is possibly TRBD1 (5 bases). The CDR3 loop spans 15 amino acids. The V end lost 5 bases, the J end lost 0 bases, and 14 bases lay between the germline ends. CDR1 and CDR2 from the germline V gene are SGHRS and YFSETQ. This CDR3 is CASRITPTANYGYTF. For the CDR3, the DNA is TGCGCCAGCAGAATTACCCCGACAGCTAACTATGGCTACACCTTC.

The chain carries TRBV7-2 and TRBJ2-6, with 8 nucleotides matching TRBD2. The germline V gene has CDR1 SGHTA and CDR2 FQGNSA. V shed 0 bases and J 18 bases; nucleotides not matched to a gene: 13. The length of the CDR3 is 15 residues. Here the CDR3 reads CASSLAENGGRMGTF. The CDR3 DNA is TGTGCCAGCAGCTTAGCTGAAAATGGCGGGAGGATGGGGACTTTC.

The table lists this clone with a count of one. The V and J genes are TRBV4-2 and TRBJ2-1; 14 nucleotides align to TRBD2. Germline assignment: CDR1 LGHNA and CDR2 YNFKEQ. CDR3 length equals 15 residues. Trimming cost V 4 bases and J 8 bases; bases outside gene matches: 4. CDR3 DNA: TGTGCCAGCAGCCGGACTAGCGGGGGGCGCGATGAGCAGTTCTTC. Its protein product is CASSRTSGGRDEQFF.

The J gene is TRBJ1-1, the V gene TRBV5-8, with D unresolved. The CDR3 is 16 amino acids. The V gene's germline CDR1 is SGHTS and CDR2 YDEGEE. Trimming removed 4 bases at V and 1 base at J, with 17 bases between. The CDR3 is CASSMMILPGNTEAFF. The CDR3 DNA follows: TGTGCCAGCAGCATGATGATTCTGCCCGGGAACACTGAAGCTTTCTTT.

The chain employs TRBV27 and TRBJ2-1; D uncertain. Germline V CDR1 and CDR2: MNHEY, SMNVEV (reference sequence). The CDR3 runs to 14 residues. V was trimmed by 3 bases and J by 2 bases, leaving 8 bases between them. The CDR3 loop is CASSFSNAYNEQFF. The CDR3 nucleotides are TGTGCCAGCAGTTTTAGTAACGCCTACAATGAGCAGTTCTTC.